The present entry profiles one T cell receptor (beta chain) with its context. The repertoire was sequenced with immunoSEQ multiplex PCR; TCRdb's copy has only in-frame clones and lacks some. Found here are about 84,000 clones, 82% of them singletons; the top ten hold 9% to 9.5%. This sample was included in a study of PD-L1 blockade in urothelial cancer. J was trimmed by 8 bases and V by 7 bases; bases with no gene match: 6. The CDR3 has 13 residues. Per germline, CDR1 SEHNR and CDR2 FQNEAQ (reference sequence). The V call is TRBV7-9, the J call TRBJ2-1; TRBD1 agrees at 9 bases. This TCR was sampled from a man aged 70 or older with urothelial cancer. Material: PBMCs, obtained around atezolizumab (anti-PD-L1) treatment. The DNA of the CDR3 is TGTGCCAGCAACAGGGGGCTCGGAGATGAGCAGTTCTTC. Residues: CASNRGLGDEQFF.